The clone carrying this T cell receptor beta chain was counted between two and nine times. This sample was included in a study of T cells in Graves' hyperthyroidism and ophthalmopathy. RNA transcripts served as the template for amplifying TCR beta CDR3 regions. Using the HTBI primer set, a first-round RT-PCR was run on the TCR CDR3. TCRdb called the multiplex PCR reads again in MiXCR, with one record for every CDR3 protein. The sample consists of 500,000 to 700,000 distinct CDR3 sequences, over 15% of them appearing once. From germline, CDR1 is SGHRS and CDR2 YFSETQ. With 3 bases removed from V and 8 bases from J, the gap between germline ends came to 14 bases. There are 13 residues in the CDR3.

The material sequenced was blood. The rearrangement uses TRBV5-1 and TRBJ1-2; D is possibly TRBD1 (6 bases). This sequence originates from a woman aged 18-29 years with Graves' hyperthyroidism. The CDR3 region is CASSSGNDRGYTF. The CDR3 DNA sequence: TGCGCCAGCAGCTCAGGGAACGACAGGGGCTACACCTTC.